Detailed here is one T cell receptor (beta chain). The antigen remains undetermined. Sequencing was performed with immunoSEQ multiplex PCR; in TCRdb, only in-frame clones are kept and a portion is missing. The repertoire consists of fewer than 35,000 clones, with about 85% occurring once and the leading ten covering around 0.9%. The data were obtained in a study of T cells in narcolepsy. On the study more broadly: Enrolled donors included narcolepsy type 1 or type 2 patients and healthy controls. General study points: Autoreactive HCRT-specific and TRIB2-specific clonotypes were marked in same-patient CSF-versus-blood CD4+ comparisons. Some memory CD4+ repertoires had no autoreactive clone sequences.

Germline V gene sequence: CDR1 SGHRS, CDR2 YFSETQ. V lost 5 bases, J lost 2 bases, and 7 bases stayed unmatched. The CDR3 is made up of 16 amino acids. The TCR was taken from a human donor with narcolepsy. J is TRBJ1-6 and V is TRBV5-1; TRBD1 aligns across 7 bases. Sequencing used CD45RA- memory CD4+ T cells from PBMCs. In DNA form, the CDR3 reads TGCGCCAGCAGTTCTACAGGGGCCCCCTATAATTCACCCCTCCACTTT. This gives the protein CASSSTGAPYNSPLHF.